These T cell receptor beta chains were read from a single sample in a study of T cells after yellow fever vaccination. TCRdb fed the 5' RACE reads into MiXCR, producing one record per CDR3 protein. The sample contains 200,000 to 300,000 distinct CDR3 sequences, approximately 13% of which appear only once. The source was CD4+ T cells sorted from PBMCs, collected 45 days after the yellow fever booster vaccination. The receptor set was obtained from a man under 40 who received the YFV17D yellow fever vaccine. CDR3s include the opening cysteine and the closing phenylalanine or tryptophan. The D gene is left open where the match is weak. Where a row states a size, it is once, few, many or the class of an expanded clone; other rows omit it.

D | J | V | size | DNA | CDR3
. | TRBJ2-7 | TRBV20-1 | many | TGCAGTGCTAGAGCAGTTCGCGCACAGGCGACCTACGAGCAGTACTTC | CSARAVRAQATYEQYF
. | TRBJ1-1 | TRBV29-1 | many | TGCAGCGTTGGTGGGGATTGGGGGACTGAAGCTTTCTTT | CSVGGDWGTEAFF
. | TRBJ1-6 | TRBV11-3 | once | TGTGCCAGCAGCTTAGCCCGGAATTCACCCCTCCACTTT | CASSLARNSPLHF
TRBD1 | TRBJ2-4 | TRBV3-1 | . | TGTGCCAGCAGCCTAGGGACAGGCTGGAACATTCAGTACTTC | CASSLGTGWNIQYF
. | TRBJ2-3 | TRBV2 | few | TGTGCCAGCAGCCGGGACGGAACTAGCACAGATACGCAGTATTTT | CASSRDGTSTDTQYF
. | TRBJ2-1 | TRBV3-1 | . | TGTGCCAGCAGCCAAGCCGTCGGGAGTCTAAGCTCCTACAATGAGCAGTTCTTC | CASSQAVGSLSSYNEQFF
TRBD1 | TRBJ2-7 | TRBV29-1 | few | TGCAGCGTTGAAAGAGACAGGGGGCGAGGTGAGCAGTACTTC | CSVERDRGRGEQYF
. | TRBJ1-1 | TRBV20-1 | few | TGCAGTGCTAGAGCACAAGTGAACACTGAAGCTTTCTTT | CSARAQVNTEAFF
. | TRBJ1-1 | TRBV7-2 | . | TGTGCCAGCAGCCCCGCCAGGACGTCACTATACACTGAAGCTTTCTTT | CASSPARTSLYTEAFF
TRBD2 | TRBJ2-1 | TRBV7-3 | few | TGTGCCAGCAGCTATAGCGGGCCTAAGGAGGAGCAGTTCTTC | CASSYSGPKEEQFF
. | TRBJ2-1 | TRBV28 | few | TGTGCCAGCAGTTCTTTCGGGAGTAACAATGAGCAGTTCTTC | CASSSFGSNNEQFF
. | TRBJ2-7 | TRBV5-1 | many | TGTGCCAGCAGTCCCGGGCGGAACTACGAGCAGTACTTC | CASSPGRNYEQYF
. | TRBJ2-7 | TRBV5-1 | few | TGCGCCAGCAGTTCTGTCCGTAGGGACGAGCAGTACTTC | CASSSVRRDEQYF
. | TRBJ2-1 | TRBV20-1 | few | TGCAGTGCTAGCAACCCAGCGAAGAGCTCCTACAATGAGCAGTTCTTC | CSASNPAKSSYNEQFF